The 24 T cell receptor beta chains below all came from one sample that was sequenced in a study of graft-versus-host responses after intestinal transplantation. Sequencing was performed with immunoSEQ multiplex PCR; in TCRdb, only in-frame clones are kept and a portion is missing. The sample shows about 15,000 clones, about 33% of them seen only once. Sequencing was performed on alloreactive CD4+ T cells from a mixed lymphocyte reaction culture, taken before intestinal transplant. This sample's subset: CFSE-low proliferating T cells sorted from approximately 6-day pre-transplant mixed lymphocyte reaction (GvH or HvG direction). The receptor source for this set is a human patient who received an intestinal transplant.

This clone was counted once. The chain couples TRBV27 to TRBJ2-2; D unresolved. Trimming left V 3 bases short and J 6 bases short, with 5 bases between. Germline V gene data show CDR1 as MNHEY and CDR2 as SMNVEV (reference sequence). CDR3 size: 12 residues. CDR3 in DNA: TGTGCCAGCAGTTTCGGGCCCGGGGAGCTGTTTTTT. This translates into CASSFGPGELFF.

This chain connects TRBV5-1 to TRBJ2-1; TRBD1 aligns across 8 bases. CDR3 length: 15 amino acids. V lost 5 bases, J lost 1 base, and 5 bases stayed unmatched. Germline loops: CDR1 SGHRS, CDR2 YFSETQ. Here the CDR3 reads CASSPGTGSYNEQFF. The CDR3 nucleotides read TGCGCCAGCAGTCCCGGGACAGGATCCTACAATGAGCAGTTCTTC.

The chain employs TRBV6-5 and TRBJ1-3; no clear D. The V gene's germline CDR1 is MNHEY and CDR2 SVGAGI. V was shortened by 6 bases and J by 2 bases, with 14 bases between the two germline ends. This CDR3 region has 15 residues. The CDR3 spells CASRSTAAPGNTIYF. CDR3 DNA sequence: TGTGCCAGCAGATCCACAGCGGCCCCTGGAAACACCATATATTTT.

The CDR3 bases are TGTGCCAGCAGTTACTCCTGGGCAGGGACGGCCTACGAGCAGTACTTC. Protein sequence: CASSYSWAGTAYEQYF. V is TRBV6-9 and J is TRBJ2-7; D might be TRBD1 or TRBD2, each matching 5 bases. The CDR3 runs to 16 residues. V was pared by 3 bases and J by 2 bases, with 17 bases between. Germline loops: CDR1 MNHGY, CDR2 SVAAGI.

The rearrangement uses TRBV5-1 and TRBJ2-3; 7 bases map to TRBD2. The V gene end was trimmed by 4 bases and the J gene end by 2 bases; junction bases not matched to a gene: 13. Per the germline V gene, CDR1 is SGHRS and CDR2 is YFSETQ. The length of the CDR3 is 17 residues. The chain's CDR3 is CASSRAPTSAITDTQYF. CDR3 DNA sequence: TGCGCCAGCAGCAGGGCCCCCACTAGCGCTATCACAGATACGCAGTATTTT.

The V call is TRBV2, the J call TRBJ1-5; D is ambiguous. The CDR3 totals 13 residues. Germline V gene lookup returns CDR1 SNHLY and CDR2 FYNNEI. Trimming took off 4 bases at V and 7 bases at J, with 11 bases between the two ends. For the CDR3, the DNA is TGTGCCAGCAGTGCATCGCAACCCCAGCCCCAGCATTTT. This gives the protein CASSASQPQPQHF.

This clone is categorized as medium-sized. CDR3 DNA sequence: TGTGCCAGCAGTGCCCGGAGGACTACAGGGACCGAGCAGTACTTC. Its translation is CASSARRTTGTEQYF. V is TRBV2 and J is TRBJ2-7, with D perhaps being TRBD1 or TRBD2 (6 bases each). Germline V CDR1 and CDR2: SNHLY, FYNNEI. The CDR3 spans 15 residues. Trimming removed 4 bases at V and 6 bases at J, with 19 bases between.

V and J are TRBV7-3 and TRBJ1-2; D gene unclear. The CDR3 is 15 amino acids. V lost 2 bases and J 2 bases, leaving 12 bases between the germline ends. Germline values: CDR1 SGHTA, CDR2 FQGTGA. The CDR3: CASSLAGSENYGYTF. The CDR3 DNA is TGTGCCAGCAGCTTAGCGGGGTCGGAAAACTATGGCTACACCTTC.

This clone has just a few counts. This chain links TRBV16 with TRBJ2-1, with D tentatively TRBD2 (5 bases). CDR1 KGHSY and CDR2 FQNENV come from the germline V gene. The CDR3 has 14 amino acids. The V end was cut by 1 base, the J end by 4 bases, with 8 bases between. For the CDR3, the DNA is TGTGCCAGCAGCCAATTGAGGGTATACAATGAGCAGTTCTTC. Its translation is CASSQLRVYNEQFF.

The chain carries TRBV6-9 and TRBJ2-7; 12 nucleotides align to TRBD2. In germline, CDR1 is MNHGY, CDR2 SVAAGI. The ends lost 8 bases at V and 6 bases at J; junction bases unmatched: 14. This CDR3 spans 16 amino acids. CDR3 bases: TGTGCCAGCTCAAGGGCCCTGACTAGCGGGAGAGGCGAGCAGTACTTC. It codes for CASSRALTSGRGEQYF.

The chain employs TRBV18 and TRBJ2-7; 8 bases match TRBD2. V was pared by 3 bases and J by 6 bases, with 10 bases of the junction left unmatched. CDR1 is KGHSH and CDR2 is LQKENI in the germline V gene. The CDR3 totals 15 residues. The CDR3 sequence: CASSPTTGGPIEQYF. The CDR3 DNA is TGTGCCAGCTCACCTACCACGGGAGGGCCTATCGAGCAGTACTTC.

V usage is TRBV18 and J usage is TRBJ2-1; D is uncertain. In germline, CDR1 is KGHSH, CDR2 LQKENI. This CDR3 spans 12 amino acids. Trimming left V 1 base short and J 6 bases short, with 4 bases between. CDR3 loop: CASSPQVNEQFF. CDR3 DNA: TGTGCCAGCTCACCACAGGTCAATGAGCAGTTCTTC.

The sample holds a few counts of this clone. The rearrangement links TRBV30 to TRBJ1-1, with TRBD1 matching 7 bases. Germline V gene lookup returns CDR1 GTSNPN and CDR2 SVGIG (reference sequence). The CDR3 is 12 residues long. The V segment lost 2 bases and the J segment 7 bases; nucleotides outside the gene matches: 4. CDR3: CAWSRQGGEAFF. CDR3 bases: TGTGCCTGGAGTAGGCAGGGGGGTGAAGCTTTCTTT.

The gene calls are TRBV5-1 and TRBJ2-3, with 11 nucleotides matching TRBD2. The CDR3 runs 17 residues. The trim removed 4 bases at V and 7 bases at J, leaving 14 bases unmatched. Germline V gene lookup returns CDR1 SGHRS and CDR2 YFSETQ. The CDR3 loop is CASSSPHGTSGQYTQYF. Here the CDR3 DNA reads TGCGCCAGCAGCAGCCCGCATGGGACTAGCGGCCAATATACGCAGTATTTT. The full variable domain, its missing parts supplied by reference TRBV5-1 and TRBJ2-3, is KAGVTQTPRYLIKTRGQQVTLSCSPISGHRSVSWYQQTPGQGLQFLFEYFSETQRNKGNFPGRFSGRQFSNSRSEMNVSTLELGDSALYLCASSSPHGTSGQYTQYFGPGTRLTVL.

This clone came up a few times. V and J are TRBV27 and TRBJ2-1; 9 bases match TRBD2. V trimming: 2 bases; J trimming: 0 bases; junction bases outside the gene matches: 5. The CDR3 totals 17 residues. Germline CDR1 reads MNHEY; CDR2 reads SMNVEV (reference sequence). CDR3: CASSLMRTSASYNEQFF. CDR3 coding DNA: TGTGCCAGCAGTTTAATGCGGACTAGCGCCTCCTACAATGAGCAGTTCTTC.

Only a few counts were recorded for this clone. The rearrangement uses TRBV7-8 and TRBJ1-2, with 7 bases identical to TRBD1. J lost 4 bases, V lost 5 bases, and 10 bases had no gene match. This CDR3 is 15 amino acids long. Germline lookup yields CDR1 SGHVS and CDR2 FQNEAQ. The CDR3 DNA is TGTGCCAGCAGCCCCCAGGGGGGGGTTGGCTATGGCTACACCTTC. Its protein is CASSPQGGVGYGYTF.

The chain combines TRBV6-1 with TRBJ1-5; 8 nucleotides align to TRBD1. J gave up 4 bases and V 7 bases, and 6 bases lay outside the gene matches. There are 14 residues in the CDR3. Germline CDR1 MNHNS, CDR2 SASEGT. The CDR3 loop reads CASKDRVGNQPQHF. DNA of the CDR3: TGTGCCAGCAAGGACAGGGTAGGGAATCAGCCCCAGCATTTT.

The CDR3 DNA follows: TGTGCCAGCAGCTTCAGGGTTGGCGAGCAGTACTTC. This codes for CASSFRVGEQYF. The chain employs TRBV7-3 and TRBJ2-7, with D possibly TRBD1 on 5 matching bases. Deletions cut 3 bases from V and 6 bases from J, with 9 bases between. Germline V gene lookup returns CDR1 SGHTA and CDR2 FQGTGA. This CDR3 has 12 amino acids.

The V gene is TRBV4-1, the J gene TRBJ2-3; D uncertain. Germline loops: CDR1 MGHRA, CDR2 YSYEKL. The CDR3 extends over 13 amino acids. Trimming left V 1 base short and J 6 bases short, with 8 bases between. This CDR3 is CASSQGLTDTQYF. DNA of the CDR3: TGCGCCAGCAGCCAAGGGTTGACGGATACGCAGTATTTT.

The table lists this clone with a few counts. The chain employs TRBV5-4 and TRBJ2-3; tentatively, D is TRBD1 or TRBD2 (5 bases each). The CDR3 sequence is 13 residues long. Per the germline V gene, CDR1 is SGHNT and CDR2 is YYREEE (reference sequence). V was clipped by 4 bases and J by 6 bases, with 12 bases between them. The DNA for the CDR3 is TGTGCCAGCAGCACGACTGGGACGGATACGCAGTATTTT. This sequence encodes CASSTTGTDTQYF.

In regard to this clone: A read error likely explains this, since a far larger clone differs by one base. The chain couples TRBV6-1 to TRBJ2-7, with D unclear. The CDR3 has 12 residues. Germline CDR1 is MNHNS and CDR2 is SASEGT. The CDR3 reads CASRGSSYEQHF. CDR3 DNA sequence: TGTGCCAGCAGAGGCAGCTCCTACGAGCAGCACTTC.

The gene calls are TRBV21-1 and TRBJ1-1. TRBV21-1 is marked as a pseudogene. This CDR3 is built from 16 residues. In DNA form, the CDR3 reads TGTGCCAGCAGTCTCACTATAGTCACAATTCGCACTGAAGCTTTCTTT. Translation gives CASSLTIVTIRTEAFF.

Concerning this clone: A read error may account for a junction end that differs from germline. Distinct nucleotide sequences in the sample also encode this CDR3. The J gene is TRBJ1-5, the V gene TRBV5-3; D possibly corresponds to TRBD1 (6 bases). TRBV5-3 is given ORF status, its function remaining uncertain. This CDR3 is 17 amino acids long. The CDR3: CARSPRPGQHSNQPQHF. CDR3 DNA sequence: TGCGCCAGAAGCCCGCGCCCCGGACAGCATAGCAATCAGCCCCAGCATTTT.

The chain combines TRBV2 with TRBJ2-7; D assignment may be TRBD1 or TRBD2 (6 bases each). The germline V and J ends were trimmed by 2 bases and 5 bases, with 16 bases remaining between them. Per the germline V gene, CDR1 is SNHLY and CDR2 is FYNNEI. The CDR3 covers 15 residues. The chain's CDR3 is CASSETRGPGHEQYF. The CDR3 bases are TGTGCCAGCAGTGAAACCCGGGGGCCGGGACACGAGCAGTACTTC.